Shown below are 27 T cell receptor beta chains from a single sample sequenced in a study of blood T cell repertoires in COVID-19. Clones were read by immunoSEQ multiplex PCR, and TCRdb kept only the in-frame ones, dropping some. The profile covers 250,000 to 350,000 clones, with around 88% appearing a single time and under 8% taken by the ten largest. The sample consisted of peripheral blood. The source of these receptors is a woman in her twenties or thirties who had recovered from COVID-19.

The chain has TRBV6-6 and TRBJ1-2; D is unclear. Germline V lookup: CDR1 MNHNY, CDR2 SVGAGI (reference sequence). The CDR3 extends over 17 amino acids. V dropped 5 bases and J dropped 5 bases, with 24 bases sitting between them. CDR3 loop: CASSLPGKGRLGYGYTF. CDR3 bases: TGTGCCAGCAGTCTTCCCGGGAAGGGTCGATTGGGGTATGGCTACACCTTC.

This chain joins TRBV4-3 and TRBJ2-7; tentatively, D is TRBD1 (6 bases). With 0 bases removed from V and 1 base from J, the gap between germline ends came to 13 bases. The CDR3 contains 16 residues. The V gene's germline CDR1 is LGHNA and CDR2 YSLEER. The CDR3 coding sequence is TGCGCCAGCAGCCAAGATCGACAGGATTTGTCCTACGAGCAGTACTTC. Translation gives CASSQDRQDLSYEQYF.

This clone has just a few counts. The genes are TRBV27 and TRBJ1-6; D not certain. V dropped 2 bases and J dropped 3 bases, with 11 bases sitting between them. The CDR3 spans 16 residues. CDR1 MNHEY and CDR2 SMNVEV come from the germline V gene (reference sequence). CDR3: CASSLAATGYNSPLHF. DNA for the CDR3: TGTGCCAGCAGTTTAGCGGCAACCGGCTATAATTCACCCCTCCACTTT.

The V gene is TRBV28, the J gene TRBJ1-4, with D perhaps TRBD1 (6 bases). Germline V CDR1 and CDR2: MDHEN, SYDVKM. The CDR3 consists of 15 residues. Trimming took 7 bases from V and 3 from J, leaving 15 bases between them. CDR3 amino acids: CASTIPQGSNEKLFF. In nucleotides, the CDR3 is TGTGCCAGCACCATCCCACAGGGATCTAATGAAAAACTGTTTTTT.

V is TRBV3-1 (or the pseudogene TRBV3-2) and J is TRBJ1-1, with D unclear. CDR1 LGHDT and CDR2 YNNKEL come from the germline V gene (reference sequence). The CDR3 spans 14 residues. V lost 1 base and J lost 5, with 11 bases in between. CDR3 residues: CASSQGLRGTEAFF. The DNA for the CDR3 is TGTGCCAGCAGCCAAGGTTTACGGGGAACTGAAGCTTTCTTT.

The chain couples TRBV6-5 to TRBJ2-3; 9 bases map to TRBD2. Germline CDR1 reads MNHEY; CDR2 reads SVGAGI. The CDR3 contains 15 residues. The V gene end was trimmed by 2 bases and the J gene end by 0 bases; junction bases not matched to a gene: 0. CDR3 nucleotides: TGTGCCAGCAGTTACACTAGCGGGAGCACAGATACGCAGTATTTT. Its protein is CASSYTSGSTDTQYF.

V is TRBV6-2 or TRBV6-3 and J is TRBJ1-5, with D maybe TRBD1 (5 bases). The CDR3 spans 14 residues. Per the germline V gene, CDR1 is MNHEY and CDR2 is SVGEGT. V lost 1 base and J lost 5, with 9 bases in between. The CDR3 sequence is CASSYWGRDQPQHF. The DNA of the CDR3 is TGTGCCAGCAGTTACTGGGGGAGGGATCAGCCCCAGCATTTT.

This chain links TRBV19 with TRBJ1-2; 8 bases line up with TRBD1. The germline CDR1 and CDR2 sequences are LNHDA and SQIVND (reference sequence). The V gene end was trimmed by 5 bases and the J gene end by 6 bases; junction bases not matched to a gene: 5. The CDR3 has 13 residues. DNA of the CDR3: TGTGCCAGTAGTGCCTTACAGGGGGATGGCTACACCTTC. This gives the protein CASSALQGDGYTF.

The chain is built from TRBV30 and TRBJ2-7; TRBD1 is a possible D gene (5 bases). This CDR3 is built from 13 residues. From germline, CDR1 is GTSNPN and CDR2 SVGIG (reference sequence). The V and J ends lost 0 bases and 6 bases respectively, with 12 bases between them. CDR3 sequence reads: CAWSVLWQGEQYF. The CDR3 nucleotides read TGTGCCTGGAGTGTACTTTGGCAGGGCGAGCAGTACTTC.

The chain has TRBV19 and TRBJ1-1; 7 positions match TRBD1. The germline V gene encodes CDR1 LNHDA and CDR2 SQIVND (reference sequence). V trimming: 9 bases; J trimming: 1 base; junction bases outside the gene matches: 11. The CDR3 is 15 residues long. This CDR3 reads CASDRSRGANTEAFF. As DNA, the CDR3 is TGTGCCAGCGACAGAAGCAGGGGGGCGAACACTGAAGCTTTCTTT.

The rearrangement uses TRBV15 and TRBJ2-7; perhaps TRBD1 as D (6 bases). This CDR3 comprises 14 residues. Germline assignment: CDR1 LNHNV and CDR2 YYDKDF (reference sequence). Trimming took off 3 bases at V and 4 bases at J, with 13 bases between the two ends. DNA for the CDR3: TGTGCCACCAGCAGGCCAGGGGAAGGGTACGAGCAGTACTTC. This gives the protein CATSRPGEGYEQYF.

Points on this clone: In the same sample, other DNA sequences code for this CDR3. The genes are TRBV18 and TRBJ1-5, with D possibly matching TRBD1 (6 bases). CDR1 KGHSH and CDR2 LQKENI come from the germline V gene. The CDR3 length is 14 residues. V lost 3 bases and J 1 base, leaving 7 bases between the germline ends. CDR3 nucleotide sequence: TGTGCCAGCTCACCCCAGGGGAGCAATCAGCCCCAGCATTTT. Translated: CASSPQGSNQPQHF. The full variable domain, its missing parts supplied by reference TRBV18 and TRBJ1-5, is NAGVMQNPRHLVRRRGQEARLRCSPMKGHSHVYWYRQLPEEGLKFMVYLQKENIIDESGMPKERFSAEFPKEGPSILRIQQVVRGDSAAYFCASSPQGSNQPQHFGDGTRLSIL.

V and J are TRBV4-1 and TRBJ1-2, with D perhaps matching TRBD1 (6 bases). The CDR3 extends over 16 amino acids. Germline CDR1 reads MGHRA; CDR2 reads YSYEKL. V was trimmed by 0 bases and J by 7 bases, leaving 18 bases between them. CDR3 nucleotides: TGCGCCAGCAGCCAAGAGCCGGGCAGGGGAGACTTTGGCTACACCTTC. Translation: CASSQEPGRGDFGYTF.

The rearrangement joins TRBV9 to TRBJ1-4; D not certain. The CDR3 is made up of 15 amino acids. Between the trimmed V and J ends, which lost 0 bases and 4 bases, there was a span of 10 bases. From germline, CDR1 is SGDLS and CDR2 YYNGEE. CDR3 in amino acids: CASSVGSGNNEKLFF. The CDR3 DNA reads TGTGCCAGCAGCGTAGGCTCAGGAAATAATGAAAAACTGTTTTTT.

The V gene is TRBV27, the J gene TRBJ2-5, with D uncertain. This CDR3 contains 13 residues. V lost 2 bases to trimming and J lost 5 bases, with 9 bases between them. The V gene's germline CDR1 is MNHEY and CDR2 SMNVEV (reference sequence). Here the CDR3 DNA reads TGTGCCAGCAGTTTACGAGGAGTTGAGACCCAGTACTTC. Amino acid sequence: CASSLRGVETQYF.

The V and J genes are TRBV19 and TRBJ1-5; TRBD1 agrees at 7 bases. CDR1 LNHDA and CDR2 SQIVND come from the germline V gene (reference sequence). After removal of 5 bases from V and 3 bases from J, the junction contained 7 bases not matched to a gene. The CDR3 has 15 residues. CDR3 protein: CASSLLTGSNQPQHF. CDR3 nucleotide sequence: TGTGCCAGTAGTCTGCTGACAGGGTCCAATCAGCCCCAGCATTTT.

This chain links TRBV15 with TRBJ1-5; 10 nucleotides agree with TRBD1. V dropped 3 bases and J dropped 4; count of bases not matched to a gene: 6. There are 16 residues in the CDR3. Germline CDR1 and CDR2: LNHNV and YYDKDF (reference sequence). Here the CDR3 DNA reads TGTGCCACCAGCAGGACAGGGGGCAGTGGTAATCAGCCCCAGCATTTT. Translation gives CATSRTGGSGNQPQHF.

The chain uses TRBV28 and TRBJ2-7; tentatively, D is TRBD1 (6 bases). Germline V gives CDR1 MDHEN, CDR2 SYDVKM. The CDR3 runs 16 residues. V lost 4 bases to trimming and J lost 6 bases, with 22 bases between them. DNA of the CDR3: TGTGCCAGCAGTTCAGCAGGGGCCCACAGGCTTAGCGAGCAGTACTTC. Its protein is CASSSAGAHRLSEQYF. The complete variable domain, with remaining parts taken from reference TRBV28 and TRBJ2-7, reads DVKVTQSSRYLVKRTGEKVFLECVQDMDHENMFWYRQDPGLGLRLIYFSYDVKMKEKGDIPEGYSVSREKKERFSLILESASTNQTSMYLCASSSAGAHRLSEQYFGPGTRLTVT.

The CDR3 DNA reads as TGTGCCAGCAGTCTAGCGGGGGCTGCCGAGCAGTACTTC. Protein product: CASSLAGAAEQYF. The chain employs TRBV7-9 and TRBJ2-7, with 10 bases that match TRBD2. V trimming: 6 bases; J trimming: 6 bases; junction bases outside the gene matches: 5. Germline V gene data show CDR1 as SEHNR and CDR2 as FQNEAQ (reference sequence). The CDR3 totals 13 residues.

The chain links TRBV28 to TRBJ1-6; the D is unclear. CDR3 length equals 11 residues. The V gene's germline CDR1 is MDHEN and CDR2 SYDVKM. Trimming removed 5 bases at V and 7 bases at J, with 3 bases between. The CDR3 DNA is TGTGCCAGCAGTACAAATTCACCCCTCCACTTT. It codes for CASSTNSPLHF.

The chain employs TRBV7-9 and TRBJ1-6; tentative D call: TRBD1 (6 bases). This CDR3 is 15 amino acids long. V was shortened by 5 bases and J by 6 bases, with 14 bases between the two germline ends. CDR1 SEHNR and CDR2 FQNEAQ come from the germline V gene (reference sequence). The CDR3, as DNA: TGTGCCAGCAGCCGACAGACAGGTAGTAATTCACCCCTCCACTTT. Protein: CASSRQTGSNSPLHF. Using reference TRBV7-9 and TRBJ1-6 for the parts outside the CDR3, the full variable domain is DTGVSQNPRHKITKRGQNVTFRCDPISEHNRLYWYRQTLGQGPEFLTYFQNEAQLEKSRLLSDRFSAERPKGSFSTLEIQRTEQGDSAMYLCASSRQTGSNSPLHFGNGTRLTVT.

The J gene is TRBJ2-2, the V gene TRBV3-1 (or the pseudogene TRBV3-2); D gene unclear. V lost 4 bases and J lost 0, with 12 bases in between. CDR3 length: 16 residues. Looked up from germline, CDR1 is LGHDT and CDR2 is YNNKEL (reference sequence). CDR3 protein: CASSPRATANTGELFF. Written as DNA, the CDR3 is TGTGCCAGCAGCCCAAGAGCAACCGCGAACACCGGGGAGCTGTTTTTT.

The chain couples TRBV2 to TRBJ1-5; D perhaps matches TRBD1 (5 bases). CDR3 length: 12 amino acids. Trimming pared 9 bases from V and 0 bases from J, leaving 6 bases between. The V gene's germline CDR1 is SNHLY and CDR2 FYNNEI. Written as DNA, the CDR3 is TGTGCCAGTGGACATAGCAATCAGCCCCAGCATTTT. Translating it yields CASGHSNQPQHF.

The chain joins TRBV4-1 to TRBJ1-5; D may be TRBD1 (6 bases). Germline CDR1 is MGHRA and CDR2 is YSYEKL. CDR3 size: 18 residues. V was clipped by 0 bases and J by 0 bases, with 15 bases between them. The CDR3 loop reads CASSQDVGHKYSNQPQHF. CDR3 coding DNA: TGCGCCAGCAGCCAAGACGTGGGACACAAATATAGCAATCAGCCCCAGCATTTT.

This clone has just one count. The chain recombines TRBV10-3 with TRBJ1-1; D ambiguous. Trimming took 0 bases from V and 6 from J, leaving 11 bases between them. Germline V CDR1 and CDR2: ENHRY, SYGVKD. CDR3 length: 14 residues. This CDR3 reads CAISESSERAEAFF. In DNA, the CDR3 is TGTGCCATCAGTGAGTCGAGCGAGCGCGCTGAAGCTTTCTTT.

The table lists this clone with a few counts. V usage is TRBV10-3 and J usage is TRBJ1-5, with D tentatively TRBD1 (5 bases). The CDR3 is 13 residues long. Germline CDR1 and CDR2: ENHRY and SYGVKD. V was cut by 4 bases and J by 6 bases, with 10 bases left in between. The CDR3 protein is CAISGARGQPQHF. DNA of the CDR3: TGTGCCATCAGTGGGGCAAGGGGTCAGCCCCAGCATTTT.

Note on this clone: The DNA is omitted, as the CDR3 cannot be located on it reliably, and the CDR3 follows TCRdb's listing. The chain joins TRBV5-1 to TRBJ2-2; the D call TRBD2 from the table was never checked on the DNA. The CDR3 has 14 residues if both end residues are counted. Germline CDR1 reads SGHRS; CDR2 reads YFSETQ. The CDR3 spells CASSTLGEPGSCFF.